This T cell receptor beta chain is from a study of cytomegalovirus exposure and HLA in healthy donors. Findings and limits, study-wide: On later analysis, the bulk of CMV-associated TCR beta chains appeared to be HLA-restricted.

The CDR3 contains 13 residues. In germline, CDR1 is GTSNPN, CDR2 SVGIG (reference sequence). The V and J ends lost 0 bases and 4 bases respectively, with 7 bases between them. In the case of this clone: Its antigen remains unidentified.

The PCR contained 60 Vbeta and 13 Jbeta primers. Produced via immunoSEQ multiplex PCR; TCRdb's table is partial and in-frame only. The sample holds roughly 160,000 clones; roughly 80% are singletons and the top ten take about 1%. V gene TRBV30 combines with J gene TRBJ2-1; D unresolved. Material: PBMCs. This receptor was identified in a man aged 25 to 40 in good health and CMV-seronegative. In nucleotides, the CDR3 is TGTGCCTGGAGTGTAACTTTTTACAATGAGCAGTTCTTC. Residues: CAWSVTFYNEQFF.